This T cell receptor beta chain was captured by sequencing in a study of shared clonotypes between healthy human individuals. The table came from immunoSEQ multiplex PCR; TCRdb's copy has only in-frame clones and leaves some out. Of 450,000 to 600,000 clones in the sample, more than 65% are singletons; the top ten hold 10% to 15%. The V segment lost 5 bases and the J segment 5 bases; nucleotides outside the gene matches: 4. The V gene's germline CDR1 is SGHTA and CDR2 FQGTGA. The CDR3 is 13 amino acids. This clonotype was sampled from a middle-aged woman in good health. Some clones in this sample may be carry-over from other donors' samples. The sequencing input was PBMCs. This sequence joins TRBV7-3 and TRBJ2-5; 8 bases fit TRBD1. CDR3 in amino acids: CASSPRQGETQYF. CDR3 DNA: TGTGCCAGCAGCCCTCGACAGGGGGAGACCCAGTACTTC.